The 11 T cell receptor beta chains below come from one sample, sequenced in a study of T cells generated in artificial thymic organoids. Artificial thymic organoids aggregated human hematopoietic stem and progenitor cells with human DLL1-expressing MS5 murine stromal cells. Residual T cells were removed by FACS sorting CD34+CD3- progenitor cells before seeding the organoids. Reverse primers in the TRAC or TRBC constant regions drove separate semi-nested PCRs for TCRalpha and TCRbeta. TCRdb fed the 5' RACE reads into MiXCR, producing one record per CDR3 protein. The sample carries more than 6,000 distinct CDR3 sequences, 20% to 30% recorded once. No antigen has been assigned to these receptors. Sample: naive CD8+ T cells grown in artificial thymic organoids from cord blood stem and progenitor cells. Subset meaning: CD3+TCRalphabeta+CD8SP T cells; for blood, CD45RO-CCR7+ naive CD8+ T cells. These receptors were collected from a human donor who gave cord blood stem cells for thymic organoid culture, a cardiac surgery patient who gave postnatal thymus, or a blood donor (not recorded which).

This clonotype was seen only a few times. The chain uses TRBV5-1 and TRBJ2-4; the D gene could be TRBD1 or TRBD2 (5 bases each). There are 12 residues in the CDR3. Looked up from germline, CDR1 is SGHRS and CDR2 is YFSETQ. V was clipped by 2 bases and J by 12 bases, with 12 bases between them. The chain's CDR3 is CASSLRDGDQYF. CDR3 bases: TGCGCCAGCAGCTTAAGGGACGGAGATCAGTACTTC.

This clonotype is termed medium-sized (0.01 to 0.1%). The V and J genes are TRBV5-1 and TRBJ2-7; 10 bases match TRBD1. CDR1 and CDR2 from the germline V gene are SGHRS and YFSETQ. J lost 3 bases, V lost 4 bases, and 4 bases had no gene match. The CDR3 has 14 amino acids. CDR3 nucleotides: TGCGCCAGCAGCGTCCGGGACAGGGGCTACGAGCAGTACTTC. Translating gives CASSVRDRGYEQYF.

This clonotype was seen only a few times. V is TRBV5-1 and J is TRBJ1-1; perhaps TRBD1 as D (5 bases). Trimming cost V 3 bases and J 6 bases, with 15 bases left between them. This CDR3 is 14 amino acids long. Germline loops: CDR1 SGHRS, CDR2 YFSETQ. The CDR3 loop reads CASSSGPGGAEAFF. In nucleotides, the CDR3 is TGCGCCAGCAGCTCCGGCCCTGGAGGGGCTGAAGCTTTCTTT.

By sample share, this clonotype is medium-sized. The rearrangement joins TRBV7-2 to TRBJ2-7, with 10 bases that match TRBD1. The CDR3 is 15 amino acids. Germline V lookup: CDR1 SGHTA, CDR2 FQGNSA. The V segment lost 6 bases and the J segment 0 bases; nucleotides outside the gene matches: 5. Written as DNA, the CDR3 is TGTGCCAGCAGTACCGGGACAGGGGTCTCCTACGAGCAGTACTTC. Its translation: CASSTGTGVSYEQYF.

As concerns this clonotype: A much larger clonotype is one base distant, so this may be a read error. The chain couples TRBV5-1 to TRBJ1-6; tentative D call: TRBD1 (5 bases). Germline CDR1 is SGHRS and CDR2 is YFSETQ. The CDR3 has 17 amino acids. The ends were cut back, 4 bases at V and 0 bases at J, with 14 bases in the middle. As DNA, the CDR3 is TGCGCCAGCAGCGCCCGCCGGGGGAGCTCCTATAATTCACCCCTCCACTTT. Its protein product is CASSARRGSSYNSPLHF.

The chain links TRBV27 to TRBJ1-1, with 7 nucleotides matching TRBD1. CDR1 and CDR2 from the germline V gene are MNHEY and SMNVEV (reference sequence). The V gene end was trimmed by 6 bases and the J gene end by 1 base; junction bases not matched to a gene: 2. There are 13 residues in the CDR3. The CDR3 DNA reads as TGTGCCAGCAGATGGGACAGGAACACTGAAGCTTTCTTT. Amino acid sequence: CASRWDRNTEAFF.

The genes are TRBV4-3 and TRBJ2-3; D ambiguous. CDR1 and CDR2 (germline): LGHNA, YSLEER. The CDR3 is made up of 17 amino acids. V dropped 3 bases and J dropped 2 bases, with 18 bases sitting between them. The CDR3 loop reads CASSQAQQRLYTDTQYF. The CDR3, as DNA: TGCGCCAGCAGCCAGGCCCAACAGAGATTATACACAGATACGCAGTATTTT.

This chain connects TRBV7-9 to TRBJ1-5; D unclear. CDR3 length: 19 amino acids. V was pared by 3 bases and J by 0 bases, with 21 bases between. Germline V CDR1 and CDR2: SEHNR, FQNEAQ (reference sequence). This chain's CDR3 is CASSLVSPSSAYSNQPQHF. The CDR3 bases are TGTGCCAGCAGCTTGGTGAGCCCTTCTTCAGCGTATAGCAATCAGCCCCAGCATTTT.

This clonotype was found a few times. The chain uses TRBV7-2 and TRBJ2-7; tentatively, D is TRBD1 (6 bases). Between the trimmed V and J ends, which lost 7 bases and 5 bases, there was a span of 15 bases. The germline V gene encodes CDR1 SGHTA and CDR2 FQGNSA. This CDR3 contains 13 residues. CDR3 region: CASTLRGYHEQYF. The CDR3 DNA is TGTGCCAGCACACTCAGGGGTTACCACGAGCAGTACTTC.

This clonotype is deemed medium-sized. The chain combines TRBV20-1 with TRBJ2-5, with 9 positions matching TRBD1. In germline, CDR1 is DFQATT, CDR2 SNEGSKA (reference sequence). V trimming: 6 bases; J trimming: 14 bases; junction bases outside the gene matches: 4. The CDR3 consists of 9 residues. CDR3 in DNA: TGCAGTGCGCCGGGACAGGGCTACTTC. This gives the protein CSAPGQGYF.

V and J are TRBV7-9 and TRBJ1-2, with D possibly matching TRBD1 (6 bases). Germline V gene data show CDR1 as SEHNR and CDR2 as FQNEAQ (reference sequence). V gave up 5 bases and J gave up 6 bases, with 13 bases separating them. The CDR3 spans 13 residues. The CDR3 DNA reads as TGTGCCAGCAGCCTAAGGGGGGGGCATGGCTACACCTTC. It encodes CASSLRGGHGYTF.